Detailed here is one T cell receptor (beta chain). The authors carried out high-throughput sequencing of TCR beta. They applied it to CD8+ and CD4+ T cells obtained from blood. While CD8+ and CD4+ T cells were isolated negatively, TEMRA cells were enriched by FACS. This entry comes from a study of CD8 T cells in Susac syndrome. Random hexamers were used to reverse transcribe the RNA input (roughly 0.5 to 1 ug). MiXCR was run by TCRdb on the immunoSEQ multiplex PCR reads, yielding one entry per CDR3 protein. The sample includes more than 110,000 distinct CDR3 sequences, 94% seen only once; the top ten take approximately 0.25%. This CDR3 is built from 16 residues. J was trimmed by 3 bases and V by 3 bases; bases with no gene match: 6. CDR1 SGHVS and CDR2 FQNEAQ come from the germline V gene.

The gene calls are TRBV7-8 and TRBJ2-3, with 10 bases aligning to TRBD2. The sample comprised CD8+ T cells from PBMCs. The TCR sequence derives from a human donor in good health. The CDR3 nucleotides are TGTGCCAGCAGCTTCCCAGCGGGAGGGGGAACAGATACGCAGTATTTT. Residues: CASSFPAGGGTDTQYF.